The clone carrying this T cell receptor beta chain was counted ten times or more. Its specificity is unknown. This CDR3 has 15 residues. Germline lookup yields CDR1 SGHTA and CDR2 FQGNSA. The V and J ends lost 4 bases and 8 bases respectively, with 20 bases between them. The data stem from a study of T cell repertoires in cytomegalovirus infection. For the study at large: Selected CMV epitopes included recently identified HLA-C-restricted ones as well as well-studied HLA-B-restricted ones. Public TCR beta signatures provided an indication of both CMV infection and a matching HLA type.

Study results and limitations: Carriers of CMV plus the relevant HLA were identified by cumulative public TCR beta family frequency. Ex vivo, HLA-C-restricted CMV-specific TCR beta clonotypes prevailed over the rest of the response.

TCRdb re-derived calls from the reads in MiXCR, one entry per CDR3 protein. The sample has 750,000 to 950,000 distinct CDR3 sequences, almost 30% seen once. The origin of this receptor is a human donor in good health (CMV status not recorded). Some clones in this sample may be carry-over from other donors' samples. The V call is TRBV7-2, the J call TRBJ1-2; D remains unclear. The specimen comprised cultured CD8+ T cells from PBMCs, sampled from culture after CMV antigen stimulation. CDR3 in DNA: TGTGCCAGCAGCTCCACCGGGTCTTACTCGGGGGGCTACACCTTC. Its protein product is CASSSTGSYSGGYTF. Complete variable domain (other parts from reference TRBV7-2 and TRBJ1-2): GAGVSQSPSNKVTEKGKDVELRCDPISGHTALYWYRQSLGQGLEFLIYFQGNSAPDKSGLPSDRFSAERTGGSVSTLTIQRTQQEDSAVYLCASSSTGSYSGGYTFGSGTRLTVV.